This TCR beta chain was captured in a study of shared clonotypes between healthy human individuals. General observations from the study: Depth was large, yet rarefaction showed that sorted-subset sequencing was incomplete.

Clones were sequenced by immunoSEQ multiplex PCR, and TCRdb holds only the in-frame ones, with some missing. This table holds millions of clones, less than 95% found once. CD8 cells regarded as naive lacked CD45RO, were positively chosen for CCR7, and omitted terminally differentiated effector memory CD45RA+ cells. J lost 1 base, V lost 1 base, and 3 bases had no gene match. The CDR3 extends over 16 amino acids. Germline values: CDR1 LGHNA, CDR2 YNFKEQ. As regards this clone: The antigen is undetermined.

The chain couples TRBV4-2 to TRBJ2-1; 8 bases are shared with TRBD2. Sequenced input: naive CD8+ T cells sorted from blood. The origin of this receptor is a man aged 18 to 30 in good health. Written as DNA, the CDR3 is TGTGCCAGCAGCCAAGCTCCTAGCGGGTCCTACAATGAGCAGTTCTTC. It translates to CASSQAPSGSYNEQFF.